Reported below is one T cell receptor (beta chain). Its target is unknown. The data were taken from a study of T cells in Graves' hyperthyroidism and ophthalmopathy. It was RNA transcripts that yielded the amplified TCR beta CDR3 regions. The HTBI primer set served for first-round RT-PCR of the TCR CDR3. TCRdb analysed the multiplex PCR reads with MiXCR anew, one entry per CDR3 protein. The repertoire holds 490,000 or so distinct CDR3 sequences, 20% to 25% seen once, with about half in the top ten. Ophthalmopathy patients showed a Clinical Activity Score of at least 3, NOSPECS grade of at least 4 and duration under 3 months. Uncontrolled infection, other autoimmune disease, pregnancy or lactation led to exclusion. The study, taken as a whole, reports: Among clonotypes expanded in thyroid above 0.001, most were also found in blood.

Trimming cost V 0 bases and J 3 bases, with 13 bases left between them. The V gene's germline CDR1 is SGDLS and CDR2 YYNGEE. The CDR3 totals 15 residues. The V gene is TRBV9, the J gene TRBJ2-7; TRBD2 might be the D (6 bases). The receptor was derived from a woman in her sixties or seventies with Graves' ophthalmopathy. Specimen: blood. The CDR3 reads CASSVDGRVDYEQYF. CDR3 in DNA: TGTGCCAGCAGCGTAGACGGGAGAGTGGACTACGAGCAGTACTTC.